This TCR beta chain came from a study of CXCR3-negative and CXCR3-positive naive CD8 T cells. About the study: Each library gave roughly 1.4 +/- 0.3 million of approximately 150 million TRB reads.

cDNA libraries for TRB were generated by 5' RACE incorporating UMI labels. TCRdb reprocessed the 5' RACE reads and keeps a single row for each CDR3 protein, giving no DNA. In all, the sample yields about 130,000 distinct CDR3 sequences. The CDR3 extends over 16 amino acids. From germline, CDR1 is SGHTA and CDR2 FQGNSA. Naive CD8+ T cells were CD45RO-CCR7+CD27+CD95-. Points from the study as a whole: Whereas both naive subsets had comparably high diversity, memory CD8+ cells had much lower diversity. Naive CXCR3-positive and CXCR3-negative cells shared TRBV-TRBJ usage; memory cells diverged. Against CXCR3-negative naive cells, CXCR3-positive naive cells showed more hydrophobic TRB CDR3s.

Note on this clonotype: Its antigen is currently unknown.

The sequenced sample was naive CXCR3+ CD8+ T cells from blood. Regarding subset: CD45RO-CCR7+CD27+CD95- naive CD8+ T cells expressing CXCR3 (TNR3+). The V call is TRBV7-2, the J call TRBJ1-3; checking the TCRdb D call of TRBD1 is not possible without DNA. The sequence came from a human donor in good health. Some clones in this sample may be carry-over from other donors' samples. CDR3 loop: CASNPGQGASGNTIYF.